What follows are 2 T cell receptor beta chains derived from one specimen sequenced in a study of blood T cell repertoires in COVID-19. Clones were read by immunoSEQ multiplex PCR, and TCRdb kept only the in-frame ones, dropping some. The sample includes a few hundred thousand clones, about nine tenths of them seen just once. The sequenced material came from PBMCs or T cells enriched from blood (not recorded which). Every receptor here comes from a woman in her twenties or thirties who had been exposed to COVID-19.

The rearrangement uses TRBV5-1 and TRBJ2-1; 14 bases align to TRBD2. Losses at the gene ends were 5 bases for V and 9 bases for J; bases not matched to a gene: 7. The CDR3 consists of 15 residues. Germline V gene lookup returns CDR1 SGHRS and CDR2 YFSETQ. This chain's CDR3 is CASRGTSGRVGEQFF. Here the CDR3 DNA reads TGCGCCAGCAGGGGGACTAGCGGGAGAGTCGGTGAGCAGTTCTTC.

This chain joins TRBV28 and TRBJ2-7; possible D gene TRBD1, 5 bases. CDR1 is MDHEN and CDR2 is SYDVKM in the germline V gene. The length of the CDR3 is 14 residues. The germline V and J ends were trimmed by 0 bases and 2 bases, with 8 bases remaining between them. CDR3 bases: TGTGCCAGCAGTTTATGGGGGCCGACCTACGAGCAGTACTTC. Translation gives CASSLWGPTYEQYF.